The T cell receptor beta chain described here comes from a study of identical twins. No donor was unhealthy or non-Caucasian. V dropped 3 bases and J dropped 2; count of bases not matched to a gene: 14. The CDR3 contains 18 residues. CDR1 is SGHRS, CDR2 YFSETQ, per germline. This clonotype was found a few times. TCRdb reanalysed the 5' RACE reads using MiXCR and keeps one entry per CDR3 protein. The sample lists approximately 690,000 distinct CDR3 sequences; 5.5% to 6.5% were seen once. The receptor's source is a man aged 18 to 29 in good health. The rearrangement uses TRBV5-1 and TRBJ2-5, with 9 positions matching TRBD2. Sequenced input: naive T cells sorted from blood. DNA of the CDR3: TGCGCCAGCAGCTGGGGATTGGGGCTAGCGGGAAAACAAGAGACCCAGTACTTC. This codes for CASSWGLGLAGKQETQYF.